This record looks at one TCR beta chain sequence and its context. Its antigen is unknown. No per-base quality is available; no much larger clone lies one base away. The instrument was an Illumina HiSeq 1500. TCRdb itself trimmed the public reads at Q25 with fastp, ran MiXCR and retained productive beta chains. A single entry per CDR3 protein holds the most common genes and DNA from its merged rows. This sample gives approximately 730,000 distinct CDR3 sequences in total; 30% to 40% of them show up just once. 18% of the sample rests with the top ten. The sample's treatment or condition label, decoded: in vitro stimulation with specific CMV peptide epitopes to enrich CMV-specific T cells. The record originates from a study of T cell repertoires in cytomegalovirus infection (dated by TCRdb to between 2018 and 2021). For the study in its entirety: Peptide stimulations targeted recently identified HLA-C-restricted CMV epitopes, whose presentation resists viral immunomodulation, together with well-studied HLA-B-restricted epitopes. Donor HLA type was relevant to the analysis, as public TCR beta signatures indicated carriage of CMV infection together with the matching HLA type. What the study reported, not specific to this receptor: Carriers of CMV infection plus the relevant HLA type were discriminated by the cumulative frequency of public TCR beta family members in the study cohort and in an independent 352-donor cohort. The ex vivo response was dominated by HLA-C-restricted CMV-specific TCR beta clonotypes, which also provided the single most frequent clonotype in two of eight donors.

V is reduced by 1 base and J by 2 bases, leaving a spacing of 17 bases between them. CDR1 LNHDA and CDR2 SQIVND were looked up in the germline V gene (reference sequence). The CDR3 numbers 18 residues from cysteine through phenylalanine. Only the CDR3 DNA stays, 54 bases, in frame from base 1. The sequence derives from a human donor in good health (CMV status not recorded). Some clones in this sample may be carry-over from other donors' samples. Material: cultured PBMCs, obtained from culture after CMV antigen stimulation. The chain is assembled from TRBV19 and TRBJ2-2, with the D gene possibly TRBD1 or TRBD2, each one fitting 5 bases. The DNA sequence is TGTGCCAGTAGTATAGCCCGGGACCACTTTGCCAACACCGGGGAGCTGTTTTTT. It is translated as CASSIARDHFANTGELFF.